Below, 26 T cell receptor beta chains from the same sample are listed, as sequenced in a study of T cell repertoires in cytomegalovirus infection. Their cognate antigens are unknown. A single record per CDR3 protein comes from TCRdb applying MiXCR to the reads. The data hold about 890,000 distinct CDR3 sequences, with 30% to 40% observed a single time. This sample comprised cultured CD8+ T cells from PBMCs, obtained from culture after CMV antigen stimulation. The receptors derive from a human donor in good health (CMV status not recorded). Some clones in this sample may be carry-over from other donors' samples.

In this sample, this clonotype turned up many times. The chain has TRBV4-2 and TRBJ2-1; TRBD2 aligns across 9 bases. Germline V CDR1 and CDR2: LGHNA, YNFKEQ. With 1 base clipped from V and 5 bases from J, the junction kept 3 bases outside the gene matches. The CDR3 has 15 residues. CDR3 sequence: CASSQVGGGDNEQFF. The CDR3 DNA reads as TGTGCCAGCAGCCAAGTGGGCGGGGGGGACAATGAGCAGTTCTTC.

The chain is built from TRBV5-4 and TRBJ1-1; D ambiguous. Trimming pared 0 bases from V and 5 bases from J, leaving 11 bases between. The V gene's germline CDR1 is SGHNT and CDR2 YYREEE (reference sequence). The CDR3 has 14 amino acids. The CDR3 here is CASSLVSAGTEAFF. DNA of the CDR3: TGTGCCAGCAGCTTGGTATCGGCGGGAACTGAAGCTTTCTTT.

This clonotype was counted between two and nine times. The CDR3 is CASSLGQGSHEQFF. The CDR3 bases are TGTGCCAGCAGTTTAGGACAGGGCAGCCATGAGCAGTTCTTC. The V call is TRBV12-3 or TRBV12-4, the J call TRBJ2-1; 7 bases agree with TRBD1. V shed 1 base and J 8 bases; nucleotides not matched to a gene: 5. The CDR3 totals 14 residues.

In its sample, this clonotype was seen many times. The rearrangement uses TRBV7-2 and TRBJ2-3, with 11 bases fitting TRBD2. Trimming took 5 bases from V and 4 from J; bases not matched to a gene: 8. Germline V gene lookup returns CDR1 SGHTA and CDR2 FQGNSA. The CDR3 covers 16 residues. CDR3 protein: CASSARLAGRSDTQYF. The CDR3 DNA follows: TGTGCCAGCAGCGCCCGACTAGCGGGGAGATCAGATACGCAGTATTTT.

J is TRBJ2-1 and V is TRBV4-1, with unresolved D. CDR1 is MGHRA, CDR2 YSYEKL, per germline. This CDR3 region has 13 residues. Trimming removed 1 base at V and 7 bases at J, with 8 bases between. The CDR3: CASSQGQQNEQFF. The CDR3 DNA sequence: TGCGCCAGCAGCCAAGGTCAACAGAATGAGCAGTTCTTC.

The V gene is TRBV6-2 or TRBV6-3, the J gene TRBJ1-4; no firm D call. CDR1 and CDR2 from the germline V gene are MNHEY and SVGEGT. The V gene lost 0 bases and the J gene lost 8 bases, with 7 bases spanning the gap. The CDR3 contains 13 residues. This CDR3 reads CASSYSRSEKLFF. For the CDR3, the DNA is TGTGCCAGCAGTTACTCGAGGTCGGAAAAACTGTTTTTT.

The chain has TRBV29-1 and TRBJ2-1, with TRBD2 identical over 9 bases. The CDR3 has 16 amino acids. V lost 0 bases to trimming and J lost 8 bases; unmatched junction nucleotides: 11. The germline V gene has CDR1 SQVTM and CDR2 ANQGSEA. The CDR3 spells CSVEDDERGVVDEQFF. CDR3 bases: TGCAGCGTTGAAGATGACGAGCGGGGGGTTGTGGATGAGCAGTTCTTC.

Comment on this clonotype: A read error may produce the germline difference seen at one junction end. V and J are TRBV12-3 or TRBV12-4 and TRBJ1-4; weak D call: TRBD1 (5 bases). The CDR3 covers 16 residues. The CDR3 region has the DNA TGTGCCAACAGTACCCCCTCAGGGCCAACTAATGAAAAACTGTTTTTT. Encoded protein: CANSTPSGPTNEKLFF.

The genes are TRBV7-9 and TRBJ1-5; 8 nucleotides match TRBD1. This CDR3 is built from 16 residues. Germline-derived CDR1 and CDR2 are SEHNR and FQNEAQ (reference sequence). V lost 1 base and J lost 2; bases outside the gene matches: 4. CDR3 protein: CASSLGTGNRNQPQHF. Here the CDR3 DNA reads TGTGCCAGCAGCTTAGGGACAGGGAATCGCAATCAGCCCCAGCATTTT.

As for this clonotype: This may come from a read error, since a much larger clone is one base off. This chain joins TRBV7-2 and TRBJ1-5; the match to TRBD1 covers 7 bases. V lost 5 bases to trimming and J lost 7 bases; unmatched junction nucleotides: 8. CDR3 length: 14 amino acids. CDR1 is SGHTA, CDR2 FQGNSA, per germline. In DNA, the CDR3 is TGTGCCAGCAGCCCGACAGGGATAGAACAGCCCCAGCATTTT. Translated: CASSPTGIEQPQHF. Variable domain in full (rest from reference TRBV7-2 and TRBJ1-5): GAGVSQSPSNKVTEKGKDVELRCDPISGHTALYWYRQSLGQGLEFLIYFQGNSAPDKSGLPSDRFSAERTGGSVSTLTIQRTQQEDSAVYLCASSPTGIEQPQHFGDGTRLSIL.

This chain joins TRBV4-1 and TRBJ2-5; perhaps D is TRBD1 or TRBD2 (6 bases each). Germline V lookup: CDR1 MGHRA, CDR2 YSYEKL. The V end was cut by 3 bases, the J end by 1 base, with 15 bases between. CDR3 length: 16 amino acids. The CDR3 DNA is TGCGCCAGCAGCCAGGGACACGGGGGTGGCCAAGAGACCCAGTACTTC. Protein sequence: CASSQGHGGGQETQYF.

The gene calls are TRBV4-3 and TRBJ1-1; no definite D call. V gave up 2 bases and J gave up 3 bases, with 10 bases separating them. This CDR3 has 14 amino acids. In germline, CDR1 is LGHNA, CDR2 YSLEER. Here the CDR3 reads CASSQSLTYTEAFF. CDR3 sequence (DNA): TGCGCCAGCAGCCAATCTCTGACTTACACTGAAGCTTTCTTT.

The V gene is TRBV7-2, the J gene TRBJ1-6; TRBD1 matches at 9 bases. The CDR3 runs to 15 residues. Germline CDR1 reads SGHTA; CDR2 reads FQGNSA. V lost 1 base, J lost 9 bases, and 4 bases stayed unmatched. As DNA, the CDR3 is TGTGCCAGCAGCTTAGAACAGGGGGCGGGTTCACCCCTCCACTTT. Translation gives CASSLEQGAGSPLHF.

This clonotype was counted only a few times. The chain uses TRBV5-4 and TRBJ1-6; 10 bases line up with TRBD1. V shed 6 bases and J 5 bases; nucleotides not matched to a gene: 5. Germline CDR1 is SGHNT and CDR2 is YYREEE (reference sequence). This CDR3 contains 15 residues. CDR3: CASTAGTGDNSPLHF. In nucleotides, the CDR3 is TGTGCCAGCACTGCCGGGACAGGGGATAATTCACCCCTCCACTTT.

This CDR3 reads CASSPGLAGGREQFF. Here the CDR3 DNA reads TGTGCCAGCAGCCCGGGACTAGCGGGGGGGCGAGAGCAGTTCTTC. The chain links TRBV11-2 to TRBJ2-1; 16 positions agree with TRBD2. V shed 5 bases and J 10 bases; nucleotides not matched to a gene: 5. The CDR3 length is 15 residues. The germline V gene has CDR1 SGHAT and CDR2 FQNNGV.

This clonotype was seen only a few times. This may arise from a read error, as a much more abundant clone is one base away. The chain is built from TRBV7-1 and TRBJ1-4, with no clear D. TRBV7-1 belongs to the ORF category, with a function that is uncertain. The CDR3 totals 11 residues. Trimming removed 5 bases at V and 6 bases at J, with 4 bases between. The CDR3 is CASSEDEKLFF. The DNA of the CDR3 is TGTGCCAGCAGCGAGGATGAAAAACTGTTTTTT.

The chain recombines TRBV7-8 with TRBJ2-7; the match to TRBD2 covers 12 bases. Germline lookup yields CDR1 SGHVS and CDR2 FQNEAQ. V was pared by 3 bases and J by 2 bases, with 5 bases of the junction left unmatched. The CDR3 runs 16 residues. In DNA, the CDR3 is TGTGCCAGCAGCTTGCGACTAGCGGGGGAGACCTACGAGCAGTACTTC. Its protein product is CASSLRLAGETYEQYF.

This clonotype was detected a few times. V is TRBV7-9 and J is TRBJ1-3; D ambiguous. Germline lookup yields CDR1 SEHNR and CDR2 FQNEAQ (reference sequence). This CDR3 region has 15 residues. Trimming stripped 7 bases from V and 0 bases from J, with 13 bases between. CDR3 in amino acids: CASIQGGLSGNTIYF. In DNA form, the CDR3 reads TGTGCCAGCATCCAAGGAGGGCTCTCTGGAAACACCATATATTTT.

The chain is built from TRBV20-1 and TRBJ1-1; D remains ambiguous. Trimming removed 5 bases at V and 5 bases at J, with 21 bases between. The CDR3 has 15 amino acids. Germline V gene lookup returns CDR1 DFQATT and CDR2 SNEGSKA (reference sequence). The CDR3 DNA reads TGCAGTGCTCCAGATAGGGAAAGGTACAGAACTGAAGCTTTCTTT. It yields the protein CSAPDRERYRTEAFF.

The chain is built from TRBV4-1 and TRBJ1-1, with 9 bases lining up with TRBD1. J lost 6 bases, V lost 4 bases, and 9 bases had no gene match. The CDR3 length is 15 residues. In germline, CDR1 is MGHRA, CDR2 YSYEKL. Written as DNA, the CDR3 is TGCGCCAGCAGCCTCTCGGGACAGGGCGGCGCTGAAGCTTTCTTT. This sequence encodes CASSLSGQGGAEAFF.

In the case of this clonotype: A much bigger clone sits one base away, suggesting this may be a read error. The V and J genes are TRBV7-2 and TRBJ1-2; 10 bases align to TRBD1. Germline V CDR1 and CDR2: SGHTA, FQGNSA. Trimming removed 4 bases from V and 5 bases from J; junction bases left unmatched: 7. CDR3 length: 15 amino acids. Here the CDR3 reads CTSSYWTGGDYGYTF. The CDR3 nucleotides read TGTACCAGCAGCTATTGGACAGGGGGAGATTATGGCTACACCTTC.

A note on this clonotype: This likely comes from a read error, as the CDR3 has no conserved phenylalanine or tryptophan at its end. The V gene is TRBV4-1, the J gene TRBJ2-1; the D gene could be TRBD1 or TRBD2 (5 bases each). Trimming shortened V by 0 bases and J by 4 bases, and 25 bases separated the two germline ends. The CDR3 loop spans 20 amino acids. Germline V gene sequence: CDR1 MGHRA, CDR2 YSYEKL. Here the CDR3 DNA reads TGCGCCAGCAGCCAAGACCCGACCCTTACCGTGCCGGGGCCATACAATGAGCAGTTCTTA. Its protein is CASSQDPTLTVPGPYNEQFL.

In its sample, this clonotype was seen a few times. The chain recombines TRBV5-4 with TRBJ1-2; TRBD1 might be the D (5 bases). Germline values: CDR1 SGHNT, CDR2 YYREEE (reference sequence). This CDR3 spans 11 amino acids. Trimming took 5 bases from V and 5 from J, leaving 7 bases between them. The CDR3, as DNA: TGTGCCAGCAGTGGGACTTATGGCTACACCTTC. Its translation: CASSGTYGYTF.

The V and J genes are TRBV6-6 and TRBJ2-2; D assignment may be TRBD1 or TRBD2 (6 bases each). CDR1 is MNHNY, CDR2 SVGAGI, per germline (reference sequence). V was trimmed by 7 bases and J by 7 bases, leaving 19 bases between them. The CDR3 has 15 residues. CDR3 amino acids: CASTPEGGGNGELFF. The CDR3 DNA is TGTGCCAGCACCCCCGAAGGGGGAGGTAACGGGGAGCTGTTTTTT.

The chain joins TRBV27 to TRBJ2-7; weak D call: TRBD1 (6 bases). There are 11 residues in the CDR3. CDR1 MNHEY and CDR2 SMNVEV come from the germline V gene (reference sequence). V shed 4 bases and J shed 7 bases, with 8 bases lying between them. The CDR3 region is CASSYGQEQYF. CDR3 DNA: TGTGCCAGCAGTTATGGACAGGAGCAGTACTTC.

This clonotype has ten or more counts. The chain recombines TRBV7-2 with TRBJ2-7; the D call may be TRBD1 or TRBD2 (6 bases each). In germline, CDR1 is SGHTA, CDR2 FQGNSA. The CDR3 runs 13 residues. Trimming took off 6 bases at V and 3 bases at J, with 12 bases between the two ends. CDR3 DNA sequence: TGTGCCAGCAGTCTCGGGGGCGGCTACGAGCAGTACGTC. Its translation is CASSLGGGYEQYV.